Listed below are T cell receptor beta chains from one sample, sequenced in a study of tumor-infiltrating lymphocytes in primary liver carcinoma. TCRdb itself ran the multiplex PCR reads through MiXCR, one entry per CDR3 protein. Here the sample spans about 74,000 distinct CDR3 sequences, roughly three quarters being singletons. Input material: liver tumor tissue from sampling region 4. These receptors all stem from a man in his forties with primary liver carcinoma and hepatitis B virus infection. Each CDR3 is given with its conserved first and last residue. Each record gives: J gene, clone size, V gene, CDR3 protein. Clone sizes are given selectively: once, few, many, or a class where the clone is expanded.

J gene: TRBJ2-7
clone size: .
V gene: TRBV29-1
CDR3 protein: CSAGVLAYEQYF

J gene: TRBJ2-1
clone size: once
V gene: TRBV11-2
CDR3 protein: CANSSRHVGYNEQLF

J gene: TRBJ1-1
clone size: .
V gene: TRBV28
CDR3 protein: CVSSYRGSEGTEAFF

J gene: TRBJ1-2
clone size: .
V gene: TRBV28
CDR3 protein: CTSTRPGAGANGYIF

J gene: TRBJ2-5
clone size: once
V gene: TRBV4-1
CDR3 protein: CATSPSGAHQETQYF

J gene: TRBJ1-2
clone size: .
V gene: TRBV11-1
CDR3 protein: CASSLVHNYGYTF

J gene: TRBJ2-5
clone size: .
V gene: TRBV5-4
CDR3 protein: CASWKQLGQETQYF

J gene: TRBJ2-7
clone size: .
V gene: TRBV10-2
CDR3 protein: CAISGRGPPYEQYF

J gene: TRBJ2-1
clone size: many
V gene: TRBV29-1
CDR3 protein: CSASGSYNEQFF

J gene: TRBJ2-7
clone size: once
V gene: TRBV20-1
CDR3 protein: CSALGTGNYEQYF

J gene: TRBJ2-7
clone size: .
V gene: TRBV5-1
CDR3 protein: CASSLGGCRADEQYF

J gene: TRBJ2-1
clone size: many
V gene: TRBV4-1
CDR3 protein: CASSQDRPGSSYNEQFF

J gene: TRBJ2-7
clone size: .
V gene: TRBV5-1
CDR3 protein: CASSKAGAYEQYF

J gene: TRBJ2-3
clone size: .
V gene: TRBV12-3/TRBV12-4
CDR3 protein: CATAPSGIRTDTQYF

J gene: TRBJ1-1
clone size: many
V gene: TRBV28
CDR3 protein: CASHSRGLNTEAFF

J gene: TRBJ1-4
clone size: many
V gene: TRBV29-1
CDR3 protein: CSVEEGRNEKLFF

J gene: TRBJ2-7
clone size: .
V gene: TRBV6-1
CDR3 protein: CATWSGQGSHEQCF

J gene: TRBJ2-1
clone size: .
V gene: TRBV4-2
CDR3 protein: CASNRQEDNERFF

J gene: TRBJ2-7
clone size: .
V gene: TRBV7-2
CDR3 protein: CASSVGLAGSYEQHF

J gene: TRBJ2-3
clone size: many
V gene: TRBV5-1
CDR3 protein: CASSVSTDTQYF

J gene: TRBJ1-1
clone size: .
V gene: TRBV14
CDR3 protein: CASSLRVGSDTEAFF

J gene: TRBJ2-1
clone size: .
V gene: TRBV5-1
CDR3 protein: CATSLVGLAGSGGEQFF

J gene: TRBJ2-4
clone size: .
V gene: TRBV4-1
CDR3 protein: CASSQIPGTITARNIQYF

J gene: TRBJ1-2
clone size: many
V gene: TRBV2
CDR3 protein: CASSELGALNIYEGYTF

J gene: TRBJ2-2
clone size: .
V gene: TRBV4-2
CDR3 protein: CASSKDRGANTRELFF

J gene: TRBJ2-2
clone size: .
V gene: TRBV11-2
CDR3 protein: CASSLLRTYPGTGELFF